The present entry profiles one TCR beta chain with its context. Its cognate antigen is unknown. This specimen belongs to a study of OX40 agonist ivuxolimab in advanced cancers. Study-wide points: Expanded clones were, on average, more numerous in CD8+ T cells than in CD4+.

Produced via immunoSEQ multiplex PCR; TCRdb's table is partial and in-frame only. The sample includes about 40,000 clones, roughly four fifths of them seen just once. CDR1 and CDR2 from the germline V gene are SGHDN and FVKESK. The CDR3 length is 12 residues. Trimming cost V 2 bases and J 10 bases, with 11 bases left between them. This chain uses TRBV14 with TRBJ2-5; the D is unclear. Material: CD4+ or CD8+ T cells sorted from blood, obtained in a trial of the OX40 agonist ivuxolimab. The receptor was derived from an adult with an advanced solid tumor such as melanoma, head and neck, liver or kidney cancer. In DNA form, the CDR3 reads TGTGCCAGCAGCCAACATTTCGGTGACCAGTACTTC. It encodes CASSQHFGDQYF.